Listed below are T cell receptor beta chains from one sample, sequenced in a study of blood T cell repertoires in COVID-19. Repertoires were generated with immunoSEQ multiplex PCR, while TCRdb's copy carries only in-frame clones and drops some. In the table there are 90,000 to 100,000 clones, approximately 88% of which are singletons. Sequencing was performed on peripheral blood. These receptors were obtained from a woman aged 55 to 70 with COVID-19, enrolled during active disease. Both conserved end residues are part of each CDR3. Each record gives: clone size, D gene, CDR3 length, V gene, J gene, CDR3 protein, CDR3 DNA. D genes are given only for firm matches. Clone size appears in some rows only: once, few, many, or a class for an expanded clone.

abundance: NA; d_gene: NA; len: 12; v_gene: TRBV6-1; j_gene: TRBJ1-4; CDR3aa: CASGDSRGKLFF; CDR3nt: TGTGCCAGCGGTGACAGCCGGGGAAAACTGTTTTTT
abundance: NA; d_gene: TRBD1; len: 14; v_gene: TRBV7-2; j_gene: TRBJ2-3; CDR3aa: CASSRQGATDTQYF; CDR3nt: TGTGCCAGCAGCAGACAGGGGGCAACAGATACGCAGTATTTT
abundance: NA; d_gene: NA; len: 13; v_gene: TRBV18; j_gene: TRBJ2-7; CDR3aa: CASSLSSGYEQYF; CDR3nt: TGTGCCAGCTCACTTTCCTCCGGCTACGAGCAGTACTTC
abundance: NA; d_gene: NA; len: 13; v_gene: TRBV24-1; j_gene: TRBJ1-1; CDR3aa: CATSENSRTEAFF; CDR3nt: TGTGCCACCAGTGAGAACAGTCGGACTGAAGCTTTCTTT
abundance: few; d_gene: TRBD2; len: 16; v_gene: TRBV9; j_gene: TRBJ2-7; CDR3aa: CASSLRGENPTYEQYF; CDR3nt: TGTGCCAGCAGCCTCCGGGGGGAGAATCCCACCTACGAGCAGTACTTC
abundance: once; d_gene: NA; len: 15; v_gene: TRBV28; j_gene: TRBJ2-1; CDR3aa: CASSTMAGVGNEQFF; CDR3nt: TGTGCCAGCAGCACTATGGCAGGGGTAGGCAATGAGCAGTTCTTC
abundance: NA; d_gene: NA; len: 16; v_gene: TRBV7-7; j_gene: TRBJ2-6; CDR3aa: CASSLGGGSGANVLTF; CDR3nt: TGTGCTAGCAGCTTGGGAGGGGGCTCTGGGGCCAACGTCCTGACTTTC
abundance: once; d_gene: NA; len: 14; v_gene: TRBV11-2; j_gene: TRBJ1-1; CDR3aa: CASSLAGVGTEAFF; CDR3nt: TGTGCCAGCAGCTTAGCGGGGGTCGGGACTGAAGCTTTCTTT
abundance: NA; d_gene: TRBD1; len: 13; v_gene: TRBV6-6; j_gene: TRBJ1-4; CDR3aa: CAKWDRAYEKLFF; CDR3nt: TGTGCCAAATGGGACAGGGCTTACGAAAAACTGTTTTTT
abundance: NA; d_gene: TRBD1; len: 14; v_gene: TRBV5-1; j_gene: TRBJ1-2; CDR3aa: CASSLGQGDYGYTF; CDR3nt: TGCGCCAGCAGCCTGGGACAGGGGGACTATGGCTACACCTTC
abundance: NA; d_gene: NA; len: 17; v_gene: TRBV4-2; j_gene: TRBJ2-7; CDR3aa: CASSQIRFGTAAYEQYF; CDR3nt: TGTGCCAGCAGCCAGATTAGGTTTGGGACTGCGGCATACGAGCAGTACTTC
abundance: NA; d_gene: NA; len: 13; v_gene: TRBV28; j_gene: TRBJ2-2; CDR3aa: CASSALATGELFF; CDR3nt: TGTGCCAGCAGTGCCCTAGCGACCGGGGAGCTGTTTTTT
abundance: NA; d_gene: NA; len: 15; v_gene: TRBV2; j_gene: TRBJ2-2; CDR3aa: CASSAETANTGELFF; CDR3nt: TGTGCCAGCAGTGCTGAGACAGCGAACACCGGGGAGCTGTTTTTT
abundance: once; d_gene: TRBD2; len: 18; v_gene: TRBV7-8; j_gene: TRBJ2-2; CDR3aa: CASQGTSGAGTRAGELFF; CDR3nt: TGTGCCAGCCAGGGGACTAGCGGGGCCGGCACTCGGGCCGGGGAGCTGTTTTTT
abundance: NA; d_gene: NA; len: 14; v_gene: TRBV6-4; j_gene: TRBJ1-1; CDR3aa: CASSVGGGITEAFF; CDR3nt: TGTGCCAGCAGTGTGGGAGGGGGTATCACTGAAGCTTTCTTT
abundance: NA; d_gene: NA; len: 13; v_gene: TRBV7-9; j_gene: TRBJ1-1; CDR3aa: CATMGARAPEAFF; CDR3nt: TGTGCCACCATGGGGGCCAGAGCTCCTGAAGCTTTCTTT
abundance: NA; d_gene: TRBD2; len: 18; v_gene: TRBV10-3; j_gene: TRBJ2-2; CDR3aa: CAISGFERGGRDTGELFF; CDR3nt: TGTGCCATCAGTGGGTTCGAGCGGGGGGGCCGCGACACCGGGGAGCTGTTTTTT
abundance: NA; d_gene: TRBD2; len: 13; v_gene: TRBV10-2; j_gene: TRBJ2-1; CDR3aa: CASSETSVDEQFF; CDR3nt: TGCGCCAGCAGTGAGACTAGCGTCGATGAGCAGTTCTTC
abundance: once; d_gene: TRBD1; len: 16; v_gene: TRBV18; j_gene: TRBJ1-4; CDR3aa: CASSHDRQGGGEKLFF; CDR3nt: TGTGCCAGCTCACACGACAGACAGGGAGGAGGTGAAAAACTGTTTTTT
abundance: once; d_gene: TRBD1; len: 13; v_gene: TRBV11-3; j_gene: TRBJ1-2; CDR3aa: CASSSTGSGGYTF; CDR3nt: TGTGCCAGCAGCTCGACAGGGTCGGGTGGCTACACCTTC
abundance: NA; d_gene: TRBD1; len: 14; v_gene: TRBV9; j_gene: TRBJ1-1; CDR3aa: CASSARTGGTEAFF; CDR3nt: TGTGCCAGCAGCGCCCGGACAGGGGGAACTGAAGCTTTCTTT
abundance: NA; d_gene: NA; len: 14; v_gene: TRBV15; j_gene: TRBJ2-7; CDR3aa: CATTQRTGIYEQYF; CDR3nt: TGTGCCACCACCCAGAGAACGGGGATCTACGAGCAGTACTTC
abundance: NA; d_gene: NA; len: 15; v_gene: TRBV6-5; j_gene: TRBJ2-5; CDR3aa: CASSYSDLGGETQYF; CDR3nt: TGTGCCAGCAGTTACTCGGATCTGGGCGGGGAGACCCAGTACTTC
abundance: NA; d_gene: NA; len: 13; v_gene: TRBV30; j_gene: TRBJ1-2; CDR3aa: CAWSVARNGGYTF; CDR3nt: TGTGCCTGGAGCGTCGCTAGAAATGGCGGCTACACCTTC
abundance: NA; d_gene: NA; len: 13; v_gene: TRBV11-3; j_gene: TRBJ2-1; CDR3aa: CASSSRTENEQFF; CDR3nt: TGTGCCAGCAGCTCGAGGACAGAAAATGAGCAGTTCTTC
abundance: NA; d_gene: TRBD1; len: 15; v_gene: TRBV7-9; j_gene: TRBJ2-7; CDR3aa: CASSLTDRASYEQYF; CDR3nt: TGTGCCAGCAGCCTGACGGACAGGGCCTCCTACGAGCAGTACTTC
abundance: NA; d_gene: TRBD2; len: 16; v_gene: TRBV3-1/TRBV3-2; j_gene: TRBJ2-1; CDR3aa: CASSQGRLAGAGEQFF; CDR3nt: TGTGCCAGCAGCCAAGGGAGGCTAGCGGGGGCTGGTGAGCAGTTCTTC
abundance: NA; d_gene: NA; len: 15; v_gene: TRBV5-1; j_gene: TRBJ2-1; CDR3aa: CASSLSLLRDNEQFF; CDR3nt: TGCGCCAGCAGCTTGTCTCTCCTCAGGGACAATGAGCAGTTCTTC
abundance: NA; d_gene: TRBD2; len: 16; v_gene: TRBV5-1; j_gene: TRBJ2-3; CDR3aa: CASRSTSGGAEDTQYF; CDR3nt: TGCGCCAGCAGATCCACTAGCGGGGGGGCAGAAGATACGCAGTATTTT
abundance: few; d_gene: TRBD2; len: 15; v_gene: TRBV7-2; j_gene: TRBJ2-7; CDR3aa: CASSLQRGGAYEQYF; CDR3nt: TGTGCCAGCAGCTTACAGCGGGGGGGAGCCTACGAGCAGTACTTC